This TCR beta chain was observed in a study of cytomegalovirus exposure and HLA in healthy donors. General study points: Association of a missense DCLRE1C variant with TCR beta V- and J-gene trimming was reported in a later analysis. Later analysis showed most CMV-associated TCR beta chains appearing HLA-restricted. A highly shared variant cluster was judged a likely technical artifact.

Amplification used 60 Vbeta primers and 13 Jbeta primers. Generated by immunoSEQ multiplex PCR, the TCRdb table keeps only in-frame clones and is missing some. Found here are 200,000 to 250,000 clones, around four fifths of them singletons; the top ten hold roughly 0.58%. A note on this clone: Its antigen remains unidentified.

Input material: PBMCs. This TCR derives from a woman in her 40s in good health and CMV-seronegative.

CDR3 in amino acids: CASSLSHGRGARNEQFF. The CDR3 bases are TGTGCCAGCAGCCTTTCCCACGGCCGGGGGGCGAGGAATGAGCAGTTCTTC. This chain links TRBV9 with TRBJ2-1, with a tentative D call TRBD2 (7 bases). Germline V lookup: CDR1 SGDLS, CDR2 YYNGEE. This CDR3 spans 17 amino acids. Trimming removed 4 bases at V and 7 bases at J, with 24 bases between.